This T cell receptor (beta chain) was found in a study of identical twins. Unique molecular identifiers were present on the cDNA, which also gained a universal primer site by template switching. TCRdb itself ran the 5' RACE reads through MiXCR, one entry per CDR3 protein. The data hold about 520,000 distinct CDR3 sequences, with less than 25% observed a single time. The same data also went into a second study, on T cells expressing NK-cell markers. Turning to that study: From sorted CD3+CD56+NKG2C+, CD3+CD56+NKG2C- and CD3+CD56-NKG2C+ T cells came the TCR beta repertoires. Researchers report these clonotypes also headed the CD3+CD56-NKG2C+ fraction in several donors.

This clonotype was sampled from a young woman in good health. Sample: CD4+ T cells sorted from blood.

The CDR3 DNA sequence: TGCAGTGCTAGGGCTTGGGGCCGGGGCTACACCTTC. As protein: CSARAWGRGYTF. This chain links TRBV20-1 with TRBJ1-2; D perhaps matches TRBD1 (5 bases). Trimming stripped 3 bases from V and 8 bases from J, with 13 bases between. The CDR3 covers 12 residues. Looked up from germline, CDR1 is DFQATT and CDR2 is SNEGSKA (reference sequence).